This TCR beta chain was profiled in a study of PD-1 blockade in classical Hodgkin lymphoma. Each of the patients experienced relapse following autologous stem cell transplantation, and their brentuximab vedotin exposure differed. The study, taken as a whole, reports: By cycle point C4D1, TCR diversity had risen significantly in CD4+ cells (but not CD8+ cells). Repertoire differences have undefined causes, possibly disease activity or prior therapy. Newly diagnosed patients had baseline TCR diversity that was reportedly lower than that of healthy donors. The baseline diversity of complete responders showed similarity to that of newly diagnosed patients.

CDR1 is SGDLS, CDR2 YYNGEE, per germline. This CDR3 comprises 14 residues. V was pared by 2 bases and J by 3 bases, with 8 bases between. The repertoire was sequenced with immunoSEQ multiplex PCR; TCRdb's copy has only in-frame clones and lacks some. Of 14,000 or so clones listed, about 80% are singletons. In this sample, this clone turned up once. Its antigen is not known. V and J are TRBV9 and TRBJ2-2, with D possibly TRBD1 on 5 matching bases. This sequence was found in a human donor with classical Hodgkin lymphoma. Sample: peripheral blood mononuclear cells (PBMCs), taken at baseline. In DNA form, the CDR3 reads TGTGCCAGCAGCGTCTCAGGGCACACCGGGGAGCTGTTTTTT. It encodes CASSVSGHTGELFF.